The 17 T cell receptor beta chains below all came from one sample that was sequenced in a study of blood T cells in healthy people across ages. Alongside a J-beta primer mix, a sample-barcoded 5' primer served in a second PCR lasting about 7 to 12 cycles. TCRdb reanalysed the 5' RACE reads using MiXCR and keeps one entry per CDR3 protein. The sample yields about 670,000 distinct CDR3 sequences, about 51% seen once. Source material: blood. The receptor source for this set is a woman over 75 in good health.

This clonotype was counted ten times or more. The V and J genes are TRBV27 and TRBJ1-2, with D tentatively TRBD1 (5 bases). The CDR3 totals 14 residues. V was trimmed by 4 bases and J by 4 bases, leaving 13 bases between them. CDR1 is MNHEY, CDR2 SMNVEV, per germline (reference sequence). The CDR3 loop reads CASSWVRGTYGYTF. In DNA, the CDR3 is TGTGCCAGCAGTTGGGTGCGGGGGACCTATGGCTACACCTTC.

The V gene is TRBV18, the J gene TRBJ2-1; 12 nucleotides line up with TRBD1. The V and J ends lost 5 bases and 7 bases, in that order; junction bases with no gene match: 9. The CDR3 runs 16 residues. The germline V gene has CDR1 KGHSH and CDR2 LQKENI. The CDR3 region has the DNA TGTGCCAGCTCAGTGTTGGGACAGGGGGCAGGAAATGAGCAGTTCTTC. It is translated as CASSVLGQGAGNEQFF.

V usage is TRBV27 and J usage is TRBJ2-1; 9 bases fit TRBD2. The CDR3 runs 16 residues. Trimming took 1 base from V and 10 from J; bases not matched to a gene: 11. Germline CDR1 reads MNHEY; CDR2 reads SMNVEV (reference sequence). The CDR3, as DNA: TGTGCCAGCAGTTTATTTCCGGCGGGAGGGACGCGCGAGCAGTTCTTC. Protein: CASSLFPAGGTREQFF.

The CDR3 DNA reads as TGCGCCAGCAGCTTGGGGCCCGTCGGGACCGGGGAGCTGTTTTTT. Encoded protein: CASSLGPVGTGELFF. The chain carries TRBV5-1 and TRBJ2-2; D is unresolved. V was trimmed by 0 bases and J by 5 bases, leaving 11 bases between them. There are 15 residues in the CDR3. Germline V CDR1 and CDR2: SGHRS, YFSETQ.

This chain links TRBV7-9 with TRBJ2-1; no definite D call. The CDR3 is 15 amino acids. V lost 1 base and J 2 bases, leaving 9 bases between the germline ends. Germline loops: CDR1 SEHNR, CDR2 FQNEAQ (reference sequence). CDR3 protein: CASSLVGSTYNEQFF. In nucleotides, the CDR3 is TGTGCCAGCAGCTTAGTAGGATCTACCTACAATGAGCAGTTCTTC.

CDR3 protein: CASSPPRGETQYF. The DNA for the CDR3 is TGTGCCAGCTCACCACCACGGGGTGAGACCCAGTACTTC. The chain combines TRBV18 with TRBJ2-5, with a weak D call TRBD2 (5 bases). The V gene lost 0 bases and the J gene lost 5 bases, with 7 bases spanning the gap. The CDR3 is 13 residues long. The germline gives CDR1 KGHSH, CDR2 LQKENI.

This clonotype has a handful of counts. The chain joins TRBV7-9 to TRBJ2-6; 8 nucleotides agree with TRBD1. J lost 0 bases, V lost 4 bases, and 5 bases had no gene match. The CDR3 contains 17 residues. The germline V gene has CDR1 SEHNR and CDR2 FQNEAQ (reference sequence). In nucleotides, the CDR3 is TGTGCCAGCAGCTCCGGGACAGGCTTCTCTGGGGCCAACGTCCTGACTTTC. Its protein is CASSSGTGFSGANVLTF.

The chain has TRBV9 and TRBJ1-4; the match to TRBD1 covers 7 bases. Germline-derived CDR1 and CDR2 are SGDLS and YYNGEE. The trim removed 0 bases at V and 0 bases at J, leaving 5 bases unmatched. The CDR3 is 17 amino acids. Written as DNA, the CDR3 is TGTGCCAGCAGCGTAGAGGGGGCAGGGACAACTAATGAAAAACTGTTTTTT. As protein: CASSVEGAGTTNEKLFF.

At least ten counts were recorded for this clonotype. The V and J genes are TRBV20-1 and TRBJ2-7, with 11 nucleotides matching TRBD1. The length of the CDR3 is 14 residues. Germline V CDR1 and CDR2: DFQATT, SNEGSKA (reference sequence). V was pared by 3 bases and J by 4 bases, with 5 bases of the junction left unmatched. The CDR3 region is CSARPGQGGYEQYF. The DNA for the CDR3 is TGCAGTGCTAGGCCGGGACAGGGGGGATACGAGCAGTACTTC.

This clonotype was detected only once. The chain carries TRBV7-2 and TRBJ2-3, with D possibly TRBD2 on 5 matching bases. The CDR3 is 14 amino acids. Trimming took off 5 bases at V and 6 bases at J, with 15 bases between the two ends. Looked up from germline, CDR1 is SGHTA and CDR2 is FQGNSA. The CDR3 region has the DNA TGTGCCAGCAGCCACGATTCTGGCGGGGATACGCAGTATTTT. It encodes CASSHDSGGDTQYF.

This clonotype was seen only a few times. The rearrangement uses TRBV18 and TRBJ1-6, with 7 bases lining up with TRBD1. The germline V gene has CDR1 KGHSH and CDR2 LQKENI. With 6 bases clipped from V and 7 bases from J, the junction kept 3 bases outside the gene matches. The CDR3 consists of 13 residues. CDR3 sequence: CASSGTENSPLHF. In DNA, the CDR3 is TGTGCCAGCTCCGGGACAGAGAATTCACCCCTCCACTTT. The full variable domain, with the rest looked up from reference TRBV18 and TRBJ1-6, is NAGVMQNPRHLVRRRGQEARLRCSPMKGHSHVYWYRQLPEEGLKFMVYLQKENIIDESGMPKERFSAEFPKEGPSILRIQQVVRGDSAAYFCASSGTENSPLHFGNGTRLTVT.

This clonotype was recorded at least ten times. The V and J genes are TRBV5-1 and TRBJ2-2; D call uncertain. Germline values: CDR1 SGHRS, CDR2 YFSETQ. V lost 0 bases to trimming and J lost 5 bases, with 5 bases between them. CDR3 length: 13 residues. The CDR3 loop reads CASSLGQTGELFF. DNA of the CDR3: TGCGCCAGCAGCTTGGGCCAGACCGGGGAGCTGTTTTTT.

As concerns this clonotype: At one end the junction does not follow the germline gene, possibly because of a read error. This chain connects TRBV10-3 to TRBJ2-7; the D is unclear. CDR1 and CDR2 (germline): ENHRY, SYGVKD. CDR3 length equals 16 residues. DNA of the CDR3: TGCGCCATCAATGAGTCCCCCGGCCGTACCACCTACGAGCAGTACTTC. Translated, it gives CAINESPGRTTYEQYF.

This clonotype was observed at least ten times. The J gene is TRBJ1-4, the V gene TRBV11-2; a weak D match, TRBD1 (6 bases). The V end lost 7 bases, the J end lost 8 bases, and 23 bases lay between the germline ends. Germline CDR1 is SGHAT and CDR2 is FQNNGV. This CDR3 has 16 residues. The DNA of the CDR3 is TGTGCCAGCATAGGGACCGACAGGCCGCTTGGAGAAAAACTGTTTTTT. It is translated as CASIGTDRPLGEKLFF.

The V call is TRBV13, the J call TRBJ2-1, with D perhaps matching TRBD1 (5 bases). The CDR3 extends over 15 amino acids. Between the trimmed V and J ends, which lost 3 bases and 5 bases, there was a span of 14 bases. CDR1 is PRHDT, CDR2 FYEKMQ, per germline (reference sequence). CDR3 sequence: CASSFPDQGNNEQFF. CDR3 bases: TGTGCCAGCAGCTTCCCCGATCAGGGAAACAATGAGCAGTTCTTC.

This clonotype was counted at least ten times. The chain joins TRBV12-3 or TRBV12-4 to TRBJ2-3; D is unclear. This CDR3 spans 15 amino acids. The V and J ends lost 6 bases and 3 bases respectively, with 16 bases between them. The CDR3 sequence: CASRLAAGRTDTQYF. Written as DNA, the CDR3 is TGTGCCAGCAGGCTCGCGGCAGGCCGGACAGATACGCAGTATTTT.

This clonotype was seen ten or more times. The CDR3 here is CASSESGSPHLTDTQYF. The DNA for the CDR3 is TGCGCCAGCAGTGAGTCGGGGAGCCCTCACCTCACAGATACGCAGTATTTT. The chain carries TRBV10-2 and TRBJ2-3; TRBD2 is a possible D gene (5 bases). The germline V gene encodes CDR1 WSHSY and CDR2 SAAADI. Trimming shortened V by 0 bases and J by 2 bases, and 15 bases separated the two germline ends. The CDR3 consists of 17 residues.